Following are 12 T cell receptor beta chains from one sample sequenced in a study of control samples from healthy donors and cancer patients. Only in-frame clones appear in the TCRdb table, and some are missing; sequencing was by immunoSEQ multiplex PCR. The table shows around 180,000 clones, with 85% to 95% occurring only once. What was sequenced was blood. All receptors derive from a woman between 18 and 29 years old in good health.

J is TRBJ1-2 and V is TRBV10-3; the D is unclear. Trimming cost V 0 bases and J 3 bases, with 8 bases left between them. This CDR3 has 14 amino acids. The germline CDR1 and CDR2 sequences are ENHRY and SYGVKD. In DNA, the CDR3 is TGTGCCATCAGTGAGTCGCCAGGACACTATGGCTACACCTTC. Protein product: CAISESPGHYGYTF.

V gene TRBV19 combines with J gene TRBJ1-5, with TRBD1 matching 10 bases. Per the germline V gene, CDR1 is LNHDA and CDR2 is SQIVND (reference sequence). The CDR3 loop spans 13 amino acids. V lost 4 bases, J lost 10 bases, and 4 bases stayed unmatched. The CDR3 coding sequence is TGTGCCAGTAGTACCGACAGGGGGCCCCCCCAGCATTTT. It specifies CASSTDRGPPQHF.

The V and J genes are TRBV19 and TRBJ1-5, with D possibly TRBD1 on 6 matching bases. Per germline, CDR1 LNHDA and CDR2 SQIVND (reference sequence). The CDR3 extends over 16 amino acids. CDR3 sequence reads: CGAIGEGVYSNQPQHF. DNA for the CDR3: TGTGGGGCGATTGGCGAGGGGGTCTATAGCAATCAGCCCCAGCATTTT.

The V and J genes are TRBV19 and TRBJ2-1; the D gene is possibly TRBD2 (7 bases). CDR3 length equals 16 residues. V was pared by 5 bases and J by 2 bases, with 16 bases between. Germline V gene lookup returns CDR1 LNHDA and CDR2 SQIVND (reference sequence). CDR3 sequence (DNA): TGTGCCAGTAGTCGGAGGGGGGGTCAAACCTACAATGAGCAGTTCTTC. Translation: CASSRRGGQTYNEQFF.

The genes are TRBV9 and TRBJ1-1; D remains unclear. The germline CDR1 and CDR2 sequences are SGDLS and YYNGEE. This CDR3 spans 13 amino acids. Trimming took off 0 bases at V and 4 bases at J, with 7 bases between the two ends. This CDR3 is CASSVGISTEAFF. The CDR3 DNA follows: TGTGCCAGCAGCGTAGGGATAAGCACTGAAGCTTTCTTT.

The chain carries TRBV9 and TRBJ2-3; 10 bases map to TRBD2. J lost 2 bases, V lost 2 bases, and 2 bases had no gene match. The CDR3 totals 15 residues. Germline values: CDR1 SGDLS, CDR2 YYNGEE. The CDR3 loop is CASSVLAGVTDTQYF. DNA of the CDR3: TGTGCCAGCAGCGTCCTAGCGGGAGTCACAGATACGCAGTATTTT. Complete variable domain (other parts from reference TRBV9 and TRBJ2-3): DSGVTQTPKHLITATGQRVTLRCSPRSGDLSVYWYQQSLDQGLQFLIQYYNGEERAKGNILERFSAQQFPDLHSELNLSSLELGDSALYFCASSVLAGVTDTQYFGPGTRLTVL.

The genes are TRBV6-5 and TRBJ2-7; D is possibly TRBD1 (6 bases). Trimming stripped 3 bases from V and 6 bases from J, with 9 bases between. The CDR3 covers 12 residues. The germline gives CDR1 MNHEY, CDR2 SVGAGI. The CDR3 bases are TGTGCCAGCAGTTATCAGGGGAGCGAGCAGTACTTC. It yields the protein CASSYQGSEQYF.

The gene calls are TRBV12-3 or TRBV12-4 and TRBJ2-7; 10 bases align to TRBD2. With 5 bases clipped from V and 7 bases from J, the junction kept 5 bases outside the gene matches. The CDR3 consists of 13 residues. CDR3 loop: CASSSGGAREQYF. CDR3 sequence (DNA): TGTGCCAGCAGTAGCGGGGGGGCGCGTGAGCAGTACTTC.

This clone turned up a few times. This chain joins TRBV5-1 and TRBJ1-1; D is ambiguous. The CDR3 is 12 amino acids. V lost 5 bases and J 3 bases, leaving 8 bases between the germline ends. Germline V gene sequence: CDR1 SGHRS, CDR2 YFSETQ. The CDR3 coding sequence is TGCGCCAGCAGTAAGGGATACACTGAAGCTTTCTTT. Its translation is CASSKGYTEAFF. Full variable domain (outside the CDR3, taken from reference TRBV5-1 and TRBJ1-1): KAGVTQTPRYLIKTRGQQVTLSCSPISGHRSVSWYQQTPGQGLQFLFEYFSETQRNKGNFPGRFSGRQFSNSRSEMNVSTLELGDSALYLCASSKGYTEAFFGQGTRLTVV.

The chain has TRBV2 and TRBJ1-1, with D possibly matching TRBD1 (5 bases). Germline V gene lookup returns CDR1 SNHLY and CDR2 FYNNEI. This CDR3 has 13 residues. Between the trimmed V and J ends, which lost 6 bases and 0 bases, there was a span of 8 bases. This CDR3 reads CASRGEVNTEAFF. The CDR3 DNA sequence: TGTGCCAGCAGGGGGGAAGTGAACACTGAAGCTTTCTTT.

The chain carries TRBV28 and TRBJ2-7; 8 positions match TRBD2. The CDR3 totals 15 residues. V shed 7 bases and J 3 bases; nucleotides not matched to a gene: 11. Germline CDR1 MDHEN, CDR2 SYDVKM. In DNA, the CDR3 is TGTGCCAGCAAAATCCAGCTAGCGGGCGTCTACGAGCAGTACTTC. Translating gives CASKIQLAGVYEQYF.

This chain uses TRBV15 with TRBJ2-7; D assignment may be TRBD1 or TRBD2 (6 bases each). The CDR3 is made up of 16 amino acids. Germline CDR1 is LNHNV and CDR2 is YYDKDF (reference sequence). V lost 0 bases, J lost 3 bases, and 15 bases lay in between. CDR3 sequence: CATSRDSGARGYEQYF. The CDR3 DNA is TGTGCCACCAGCAGAGATTCGGGGGCCAGGGGCTACGAGCAGTACTTC.